These 27 T cell receptor beta chains were all obtained from the same sample, sequenced in a study of cytomegalovirus exposure and HLA in healthy donors. Clones were read by immunoSEQ multiplex PCR, and TCRdb kept only the in-frame ones, dropping some. The repertoire holds about 130,000 clones, with about 88% as singletons. Material: PBMCs. The receptors derive from a young woman in good health and CMV-seropositive.

This chain joins TRBV7-6 and TRBJ2-7; tentative D call: TRBD1 (5 bases). CDR1 SGHVS and CDR2 FNYEAQ come from the germline V gene. V gave up 0 bases and J gave up 2 bases, with 8 bases separating them. This CDR3 is 14 amino acids long. The CDR3 DNA sequence: TGTGCCAGCAGCTTAGCGAAGGGGACCTACGAGCAGTACTTC. This translates into CASSLAKGTYEQYF.

The J gene is TRBJ2-1, the V gene TRBV9; D is possibly TRBD2 (6 bases). The germline gives CDR1 SGDLS, CDR2 YYNGEE. V gave up 1 base and J gave up 5 bases, with 13 bases separating them. The CDR3 runs 15 residues. The DNA for the CDR3 is TGTGCCAGCAGCGTAAACCAGCGGGTTGACAATGAGCAGTTCTTC. Translated, it gives CASSVNQRVDNEQFF. Based on the CDR3 plus reference TRBV9 and TRBJ2-1, the full variable domain is DSGVTQTPKHLITATGQRVTLRCSPRSGDLSVYWYQQSLDQGLQFLIQYYNGEERAKGNILERFSAQQFPDLHSELNLSSLELGDSALYFCASSVNQRVDNEQFFGPGTRLTVL.

The V and J genes are TRBV28 and TRBJ2-4, with D possibly being TRBD1 (6 bases). Germline CDR1 is MDHEN and CDR2 is SYDVKM. This CDR3 has 16 residues. V shed 5 bases and J shed 5 bases, with 19 bases lying between them. The CDR3 spells CASSPGTPIWENIQYF. The CDR3 DNA follows: TGTGCCAGCAGTCCGGGGACACCCATTTGGGAAAACATTCAGTACTTC.

The chain links TRBV30 to TRBJ2-1, with TRBD2 as a possible D gene (7 bases). Germline lookup yields CDR1 GTSNPN and CDR2 SVGIG (reference sequence). This CDR3 has 15 amino acids. The ends were cut back, 0 bases at V and 4 bases at J, with 13 bases in the middle. The CDR3 loop is CAWSVRGGDYNEQFF. The DNA for the CDR3 is TGTGCCTGGAGTGTAAGGGGGGGGGATTACAATGAGCAGTTCTTC.

This CDR3 reads CAWRNRGAPWIGYTF. The CDR3 region has the DNA TGTGCCTGGAGGAATCGGGGGGCCCCCTGGATTGGCTACACCTTC. The chain combines TRBV30 with TRBJ1-2, with D perhaps TRBD1 (6 bases). CDR1 and CDR2 from the germline V gene are GTSNPN and SVGIG (reference sequence). This CDR3 is built from 15 residues. Trimming stripped 3 bases from V and 7 bases from J, with 21 bases between.

This clone was detected only a few times. The genes are TRBV2 and TRBJ1-1; D is ambiguous. Germline assignment: CDR1 SNHLY and CDR2 FYNNEI. The CDR3 is 14 amino acids. V lost 0 bases, J lost 4 bases, and 9 bases lay in between. The CDR3 loop reads CASSEALVSTEAFF. DNA of the CDR3: TGTGCCAGCAGTGAAGCTCTTGTCAGCACTGAAGCTTTCTTT.

This clone was picked up one time. CDR3 amino acids: CSVPLGRGDYGYTF. CDR3 bases: TGCAGCGTACCGTTGGGCAGGGGGGACTATGGCTACACCTTC. The gene calls are TRBV29-1 and TRBJ1-2; the match to TRBD1 covers 7 bases. V lost 6 bases, J lost 3 bases, and 10 bases stayed unmatched. This CDR3 comprises 14 residues. Germline lookup yields CDR1 SQVTM and CDR2 ANQGSEA.

The rearrangement joins TRBV14 to TRBJ2-1; 9 bases align to TRBD2. The trim removed 1 base at V and 8 bases at J, leaving 15 bases unmatched. The V gene's germline CDR1 is SGHDN and CDR2 FVKESK. This CDR3 has 18 amino acids. The CDR3: CASSQARGSGGFRDEQFF. The CDR3, as DNA: TGTGCCAGCAGCCAAGCCCGGGGGAGCGGGGGGTTCAGGGATGAGCAGTTCTTC.

The chain employs TRBV5-4 and TRBJ2-3; 11 nucleotides match TRBD1. CDR1 and CDR2 (germline): SGHNT, YYREEE (reference sequence). V lost 3 bases, J lost 6 bases, and 6 bases stayed unmatched. The CDR3 is 15 residues long. The CDR3 coding sequence is TGTGCCAGCAGCTCTCCGGGACAGGGGGTGGATACGCAGTATTTT. This codes for CASSSPGQGVDTQYF.

The chain joins TRBV19 to TRBJ1-2; TRBD1 agrees at 7 bases. V was pared by 4 bases and J by 5 bases, with 7 bases of the junction left unmatched. The germline CDR1 and CDR2 sequences are LNHDA and SQIVND (reference sequence). The length of the CDR3 is 14 residues. The CDR3 is CASSTSRQGYGYTF. As DNA, the CDR3 is TGTGCCAGTAGTACCTCTCGACAGGGATATGGCTACACCTTC. The whole variable domain, remainder taken from reference TRBV19 and TRBJ1-2, is DGGITQSPKYLFRKEGQNVTLSCEQNLNHDAMYWYRQDPGQGLRLIYYSQIVNDFQKGDIAEGYSVSREKKESFPLTVTSAQKNPTAFYLCASSTSRQGYGYTFGSGTRLTVV.

The chain uses TRBV7-9 and TRBJ2-3; 8 bases map to TRBD2. Germline V CDR1 and CDR2: SEHNR, FQNEAQ (reference sequence). This CDR3 contains 18 residues. Germline trimming cut 5 bases from V and 3 bases from J; bases unmatched to any gene: 16. CDR3 amino acids: CASSPRRASGYMTDTQYF. The CDR3 DNA is TGTGCCAGCAGCCCGCGACGGGCTAGCGGGTATATGACAGATACGCAGTATTTT.

This clone was detected a few times. V gene TRBV28 combines with J gene TRBJ1-1, with D perhaps matching TRBD1 (6 bases). V was clipped by 8 bases and J by 1 base, with 14 bases between them. CDR1 and CDR2 from the germline V gene are MDHEN and SYDVKM. There are 14 residues in the CDR3. This CDR3 reads CASSTGFGNTEAFF. CDR3 DNA: TGTGCCAGCTCAACAGGGTTTGGGAACACTGAAGCTTTCTTT.

The chain recombines TRBV19 with TRBJ1-3; D possibly corresponds to TRBD1 (6 bases). Trimming left V 7 bases short and J 0 bases short, with 19 bases between. The CDR3 is 17 amino acids. In germline, CDR1 is LNHDA, CDR2 SQIVND (reference sequence). The CDR3 sequence is CASTLTPGHFSGNTIYF. The CDR3 coding sequence is TGTGCCAGTACCTTAACTCCGGGACATTTCTCTGGAAACACCATATATTTT.

The chain joins TRBV7-8 to TRBJ1-2; D is unclear. The CDR3 spans 15 residues. Germline V gene data show CDR1 as SGHVS and CDR2 as FQNEAQ. Between the trimmed V and J ends, which lost 7 bases and 5 bases, there was a span of 20 bases. The CDR3 loop is CASIPLQRAGYGYTF. CDR3 in DNA: TGTGCCAGCATCCCGTTACAGAGAGCGGGATATGGCTACACCTTC.

V is TRBV6-1 and J is TRBJ1-6, with 8 bases identical to TRBD1. Germline values: CDR1 MNHNS, CDR2 SASEGT. The CDR3 contains 13 residues. V shed 4 bases and J 10 bases; nucleotides not matched to a gene: 3. CDR3 DNA: TGTGCCAGCAGTGCAGGGGGCGGGTCACCCCTCCACTTT. Translation: CASSAGGGSPLHF.

This chain connects TRBV27 to TRBJ1-2; 7 bases match TRBD1. Germline V gene sequence: CDR1 MNHEY, CDR2 SMNVEV (reference sequence). Trimming took 1 base from V and 6 from J; bases not matched to a gene: 5. The CDR3 is made up of 14 amino acids. The chain's CDR3 is CASSLLQGSNGYTF. CDR3 coding DNA: TGTGCCAGCAGTTTATTACAGGGGTCGAATGGCTACACCTTC.

The genes are TRBV5-4 and TRBJ2-2, with a weak D call TRBD2 (5 bases). The germline V gene encodes CDR1 SGHNT and CDR2 YYREEE (reference sequence). This CDR3 is 13 amino acids long. With 4 bases removed from V and 4 bases from J, the gap between germline ends came to 8 bases. Here the CDR3 DNA reads TGTGCCAGCAGCACGGGGAGCACCGGGGAGCTGTTTTTT. Amino acid sequence: CASSTGSTGELFF.

The chain employs TRBV7-9 and TRBJ2-7; TRBD2 agrees at 10 bases. V was clipped by 1 base and J by 5 bases; unmatched bases: 5. Per the germline V gene, CDR1 is SEHNR and CDR2 is FQNEAQ (reference sequence). This CDR3 comprises 15 residues. The CDR3 region is CASSLGAAGGNEQYF. The CDR3 region has the DNA TGTGCCAGCAGCTTAGGGGCAGCGGGGGGGAACGAGCAGTACTTC.

The V gene is TRBV5-1, the J gene TRBJ2-5; 7 bases are a match to TRBD2. CDR1 and CDR2 from the germline V gene are SGHRS and YFSETQ. V lost 1 base, J lost 3 bases, and 3 bases stayed unmatched. The CDR3 is 14 residues long. The CDR3 DNA is TGCGCCAGCAGCTTGACCGGGACTAAAGAGACCCAGTACTTC. This sequence encodes CASSLTGTKETQYF.

This clone was detected only a few times. The rearrangement links TRBV9 to TRBJ2-7, with D perhaps TRBD1 (6 bases). The CDR3 length is 16 residues. Germline V gene data show CDR1 as SGDLS and CDR2 as YYNGEE. Trimming pared 1 base from V and 2 bases from J, leaving 16 bases between. The CDR3 spells CASSVSRDTSTYEQYF. The CDR3 bases are TGTGCCAGCAGCGTATCCCGGGACACCTCAACCTACGAGCAGTACTTC.

V usage is TRBV5-1 and J usage is TRBJ2-5, with TRBD2 identical over 11 bases. CDR1 is SGHRS, CDR2 YFSETQ, per germline. The junction had 3 bases not matched to a gene; V was cut back by 0 bases and J by 2 bases. This CDR3 region has 16 residues. The CDR3 here is CASSLEVAGGQETQYF. The DNA of the CDR3 is TGCGCCAGCAGCTTGGAAGTAGCGGGGGGGCAAGAGACCCAGTACTTC.

The chain recombines TRBV16 with TRBJ1-6; no firm D call. With 1 base removed from V and 6 bases from J, the gap between germline ends came to 10 bases. Germline-derived CDR1 and CDR2 are KGHSY and FQNENV. CDR3 length: 15 amino acids. The CDR3 DNA sequence: TGTGCCAGCAGCCAATTACAAGTTTCTAATTCACCCCTCCACTTT. This codes for CASSQLQVSNSPLHF.

This chain uses TRBV5-6 with TRBJ2-1, with 9 bases lining up with TRBD2. CDR3 size: 14 residues. Germline loops: CDR1 SGHDT, CDR2 YYEEEE. V lost 2 bases and J lost 5; bases outside the gene matches: 2. The CDR3 loop is CASSLAGGNNEQFF. As DNA, the CDR3 is TGTGCCAGCAGCTTAGCGGGGGGCAACAATGAGCAGTTCTTC.

The gene calls are TRBV5-1 and TRBJ1-6; the match to TRBD1 covers 8 bases. CDR1 is SGHRS, CDR2 YFSETQ, per germline. This CDR3 spans 15 amino acids. Germline trimming cut 0 bases from V and 8 bases from J; bases unmatched to any gene: 4. The CDR3 loop is CASSLAQGAYSPLHF. The CDR3 bases are TGCGCCAGCAGCTTGGCGCAGGGGGCGTATTCACCCCTCCACTTT.

The chain employs TRBV6-5 and TRBJ1-4; 7 bases are a match to TRBD1. The CDR3 consists of 14 residues. After removal of 7 bases from V and 5 bases from J, the junction contained 7 bases not matched to a gene. CDR1 MNHEY and CDR2 SVGAGI come from the germline V gene. This chain's CDR3 is CASTQDRRNEKLFF. The CDR3 DNA follows: TGTGCCAGCACCCAGGACAGGCGGAATGAAAAACTGTTTTTT.

The chain links TRBV19 to TRBJ2-5; a weak D match, TRBD2 (7 bases). CDR3 size: 14 residues. Germline loops: CDR1 LNHDA, CDR2 SQIVND (reference sequence). Trimming pared 7 bases from V and 7 bases from J, leaving 19 bases between. CDR3 sequence: CASTTTGGAGTQYF. CDR3 coding DNA: TGTGCCAGTACGACCACTGGGGGGGCCGGGACCCAGTACTTC.

The V and J genes are TRBV19 and TRBJ1-5, with 7 bases lining up with TRBD1. The germline gives CDR1 LNHDA, CDR2 SQIVND (reference sequence). V trimming: 5 bases; J trimming: 3 bases; junction bases outside the gene matches: 10. The CDR3 length is 16 residues. The CDR3 nucleotides are TGTGCCAGTAGTCTCCTCCGGGGACAGCACAATCAGCCCCAGCATTTT. Translation: CASSLLRGQHNQPQHF.